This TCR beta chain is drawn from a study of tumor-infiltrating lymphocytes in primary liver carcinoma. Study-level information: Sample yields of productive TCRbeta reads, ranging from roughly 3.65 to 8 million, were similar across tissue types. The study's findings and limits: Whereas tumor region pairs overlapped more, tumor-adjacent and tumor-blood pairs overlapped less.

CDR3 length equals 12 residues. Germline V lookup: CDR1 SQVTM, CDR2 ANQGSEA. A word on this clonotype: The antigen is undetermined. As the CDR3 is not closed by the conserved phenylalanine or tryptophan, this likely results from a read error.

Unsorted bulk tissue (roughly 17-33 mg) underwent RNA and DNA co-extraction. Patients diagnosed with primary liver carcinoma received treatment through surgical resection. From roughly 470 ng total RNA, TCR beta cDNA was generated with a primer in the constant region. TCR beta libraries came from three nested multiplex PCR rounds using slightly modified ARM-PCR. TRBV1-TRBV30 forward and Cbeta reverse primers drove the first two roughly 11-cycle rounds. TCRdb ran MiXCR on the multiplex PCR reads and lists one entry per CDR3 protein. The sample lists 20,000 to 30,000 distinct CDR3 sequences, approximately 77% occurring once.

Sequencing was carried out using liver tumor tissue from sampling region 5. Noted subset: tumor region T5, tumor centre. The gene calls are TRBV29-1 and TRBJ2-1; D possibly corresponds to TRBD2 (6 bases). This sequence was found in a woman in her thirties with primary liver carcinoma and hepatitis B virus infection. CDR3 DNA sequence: TGCCGCGCCCTAAGGGACTGCAATGAGCAGTTCTCC. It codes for CRALRDCNEQFS.